This record concerns one T cell receptor (beta chain) sequence. In the authors' methods: Estimates of nucleated cell counts were drawn from the amplification of reference gene primers. Sequencing used immunoSEQ multiplex PCR; TCRdb keeps in-frame clones, though not all of them. V, J and clone size are those of that table, while D and trimming were read from the DNA. The data hold roughly 400,000 clones, with approximately 91% observed a single time. This record comes from a study of blood T cell repertoires in COVID-19. The V gene lost 3 bases and the J gene lost 7 bases, with 12 bases spanning the gap. Germline V gene sequence: CDR1 MGHRA, CDR2 YSYEKL. The CDR3 runs 13 residues. This study enrolled people aged about 18 to 100 from about two dozen US geographic areas. Cohorts were based on clinical histories the participants reported.

The clonotype was recovered from a young woman who had been exposed to COVID-19. The J gene is TRBJ1-1, the V gene TRBV4-1; D is perhaps TRBD1 (6 bases). The material sequenced was PBMCs or T cells enriched from blood (not recorded which). Here the CDR3 DNA reads TGCGCCAGCAGCCATGGGACAACCTTTGAAGCTTTCTTT. Translating gives CASSHGTTFEAFF.